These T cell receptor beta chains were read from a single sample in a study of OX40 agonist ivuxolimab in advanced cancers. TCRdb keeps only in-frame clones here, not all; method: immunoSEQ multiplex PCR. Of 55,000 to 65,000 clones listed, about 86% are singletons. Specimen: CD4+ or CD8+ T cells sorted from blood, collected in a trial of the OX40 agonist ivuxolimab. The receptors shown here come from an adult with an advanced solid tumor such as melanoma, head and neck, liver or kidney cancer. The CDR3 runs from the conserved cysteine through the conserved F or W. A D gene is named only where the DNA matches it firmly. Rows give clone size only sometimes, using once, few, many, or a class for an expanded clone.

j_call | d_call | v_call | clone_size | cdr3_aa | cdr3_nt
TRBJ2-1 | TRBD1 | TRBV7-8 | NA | CASSLQGVASEQFF | TGTGCCAGCAGCCTACAGGGGGTAGCGAGTGAGCAGTTCTTC
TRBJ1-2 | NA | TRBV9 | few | CASSAWGGTPGGYTF | TGTGCCAGCAGCGCCTGGGGGGGTACTCCGGGTGGCTACACCTTC
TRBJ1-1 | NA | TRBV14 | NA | CASSRINMGDEAFF | TGTGCCAGCAGCCGAATCAACATGGGGGATGAAGCTTTCTTT
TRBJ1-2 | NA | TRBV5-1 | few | CASSSTGTTWGYTF | TGCGCCAGCAGCTCCACAGGGACGACTTGGGGCTACACCTTC
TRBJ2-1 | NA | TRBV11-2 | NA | CAKWGPGGNNEQFF | TGTGCCAAGTGGGGGCCGGGCGGGAACAATGAGCAGTTCTTC
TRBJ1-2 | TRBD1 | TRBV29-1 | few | CSATGGRGGYTF | TGCAGCGCTACAGGGGGCCGGGGCGGCTACACCTTC
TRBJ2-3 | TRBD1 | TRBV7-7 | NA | CASSLTTGLGDTQYF | TGTGCTAGCAGCTTAACGACAGGGCTTGGGGATACGCAGTATTTT
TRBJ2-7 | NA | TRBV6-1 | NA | CASPPVGVPHEQYF | TGTGCCAGCCCCCCGGTAGGGGTACCCCACGAGCAGTACTTC
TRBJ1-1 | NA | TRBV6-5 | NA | CASKNSALNTEAFF | TGTGCCAGCAAGAACAGCGCATTGAACACTGAAGCTTTCTTT
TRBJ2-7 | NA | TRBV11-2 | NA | CASSFSSARGTYEQYF | TGTGCCAGCAGTTTTAGTTCTGCGAGGGGAACCTACGAGCAGTACTTC
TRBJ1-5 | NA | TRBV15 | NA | CATSSRVNQPQHF | TGTGCCACCAGCAGCCGGGTAAATCAGCCCCAGCATTTT
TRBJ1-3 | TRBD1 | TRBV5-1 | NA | CASSSGGTGGNTIYF | TGCGCCAGCAGCTCCGGCGGGACAGGAGGAAACACCATATATTTT
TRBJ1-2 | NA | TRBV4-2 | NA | CASSLSGEPNYGYTF | TGTGCCAGCAGCTTGAGCGGTGAACCTAACTATGGCTACACCTTC
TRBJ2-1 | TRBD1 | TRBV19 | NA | CASRHLDRGIFDRHNEQFF | TGTGCCAGTAGACACTTAGACAGGGGGATATTCGACCGGCACAATGAGCAGTTCTTC
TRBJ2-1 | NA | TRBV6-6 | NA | CASFLGRREFF | TGTGCCAGCTTCTTAGGGAGGAGGGAGTTCTTC
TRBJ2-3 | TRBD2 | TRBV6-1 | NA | CASSIRGGGDTQYF | TGTGCCAGCAGTATACGGGGGGGCGGAGATACGCAGTATTTT
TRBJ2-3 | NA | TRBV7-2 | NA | CASSDKSGTDTQYF | TGTGCCAGCAGCGACAAGTCGGGGACAGATACGCAGTATTTT
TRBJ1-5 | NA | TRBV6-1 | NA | CASSRDSNQPQHF | TGTGCCAGCAGCAGAGATAGCAATCAGCCCCAGCATTTT
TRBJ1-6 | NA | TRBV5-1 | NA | CASSLEFVASPLHF | TGCGCCAGCAGCTTGGAGTTTGTGGCGTCACCCCTCCACTTT
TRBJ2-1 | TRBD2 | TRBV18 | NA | CASSPPAGRSNEQFF | TGTGCCAGCTCACCACCAGCGGGAAGGAGTAATGAGCAGTTCTTC
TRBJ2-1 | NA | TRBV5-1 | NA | CASSLFRGFNEQFF | TGCGCCAGCAGCTTGTTTCGGGGGTTCAATGAGCAGTTCTTC
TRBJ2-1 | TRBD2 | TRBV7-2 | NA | CASSALAGWSYNEQFF | TGTGCCAGCAGCGCACTAGCGGGATGGTCCTACAATGAGCAGTTCTTC
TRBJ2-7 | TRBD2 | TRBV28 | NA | CASKLAGEQYF | TGTGCCAGCAAACTAGCGGGAGAGCAGTACTTC
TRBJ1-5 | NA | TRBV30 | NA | CAWSKGLKTYGQPQHF | TGTGCCTGGAGTAAAGGCCTTAAGACGTACGGTCAGCCCCAGCATTTT
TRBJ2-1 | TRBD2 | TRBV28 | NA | CASSFTSGHRNEQFF | TGTGCCAGCAGTTTTACTAGCGGGCATCGGAATGAGCAGTTCTTC
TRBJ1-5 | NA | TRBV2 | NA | CASMERALGNQPQHF | TGTGCCAGCATGGAAAGGGCCCTTGGCAATCAGCCCCAGCATTTT
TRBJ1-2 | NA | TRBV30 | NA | CACPSIWYGGYTF | TGTGCCTGTCCCTCAATCTGGTATGGCGGCTACACCTTC
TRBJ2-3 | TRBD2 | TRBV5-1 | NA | CASSPNSGGGTDTQYF | TGCGCCAGCAGCCCGAATAGCGGGGGGGGCACAGATACGCAGTATTTT